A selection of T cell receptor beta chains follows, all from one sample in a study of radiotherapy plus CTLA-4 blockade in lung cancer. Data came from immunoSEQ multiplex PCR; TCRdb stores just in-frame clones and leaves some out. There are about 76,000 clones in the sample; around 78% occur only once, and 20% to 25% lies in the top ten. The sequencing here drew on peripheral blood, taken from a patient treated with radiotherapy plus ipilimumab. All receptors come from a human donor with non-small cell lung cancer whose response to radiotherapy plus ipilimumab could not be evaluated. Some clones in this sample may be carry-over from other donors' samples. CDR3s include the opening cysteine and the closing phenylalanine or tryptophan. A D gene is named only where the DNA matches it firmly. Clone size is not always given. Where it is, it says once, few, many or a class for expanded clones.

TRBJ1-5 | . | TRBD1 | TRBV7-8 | CASSKGQGREPQHF | TGTGCCAGCAGCAAAGGACAGGGGCGTGAGCCCCAGCATTTT
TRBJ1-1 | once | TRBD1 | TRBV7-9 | CASSPLRDRVGTEAFF | TGTGCCAGCAGCCCACTACGAGACAGGGTTGGCACTGAAGCTTTCTTT
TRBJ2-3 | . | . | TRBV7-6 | CASSLLGVSGAFDTQYF | TGTGCCAGCAGCTTACTCGGGGTCAGCGGTGCCTTTGATACGCAGTATTTT
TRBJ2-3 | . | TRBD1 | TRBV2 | CASGQGDTDTQYF | TGTGCCAGCGGACAGGGGGACACAGATACGCAGTATTTT
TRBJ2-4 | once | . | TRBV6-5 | CASSYSGQGWKNIQYF | TGTGCCAGCAGTTACTCGGGGCAGGGTTGGAAAAACATTCAGTACTTC
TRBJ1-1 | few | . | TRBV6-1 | CASSDYRATEAFF | TGTGCCAGCAGTGATTACAGGGCCACTGAAGCTTTCTTT
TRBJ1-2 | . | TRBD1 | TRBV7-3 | CASSLTGTGGYGYTF | TGTGCCAGCAGCTTAACAGGGACAGGGGGCTATGGCTACACCTTC
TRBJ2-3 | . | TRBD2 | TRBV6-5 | CASSPGLAGVDTQYF | TGTGCCAGCAGTCCCGGACTAGCGGGGGTAGATACGCAGTATTTT
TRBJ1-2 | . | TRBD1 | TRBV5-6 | CASSLDRDYGYTF | TGTGCCAGCAGCCTCGACAGGGACTATGGCTACACCTTC
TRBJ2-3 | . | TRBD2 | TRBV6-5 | CASSYQRGVDTQYF | TGTGCCAGCAGTTACCAACGGGGGGTGGATACGCAGTATTTT
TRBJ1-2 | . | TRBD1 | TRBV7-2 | CASSLDFGQVKGYTF | TGTGCCAGCAGCTTAGACTTCGGACAGGTTAAGGGCTACACCTTC
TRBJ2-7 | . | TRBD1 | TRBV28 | CASSPGTGAYEQYF | TGTGCCAGCAGTCCCGGGACAGGGGCCTACGAGCAGTACTTC
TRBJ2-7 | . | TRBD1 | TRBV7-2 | CASTRTGLSYEQYF | TGTGCCAGCACGCGGACAGGACTCTCCTACGAGCAGTACTTC
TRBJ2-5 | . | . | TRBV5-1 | CASSLRDSGETQYF | TGCGCCAGCAGCCTTCGGGACAGCGGGGAGACCCAGTACTTC
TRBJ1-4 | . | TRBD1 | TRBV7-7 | CASSLGTGVNEKLFF | TGTGCTAGCAGCTTAGGGACAGGGGTTAATGAAAAACTGTTTTTT
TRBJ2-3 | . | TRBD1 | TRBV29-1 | CSVPDPGTVGSDTQYF | TGCAGCGTCCCAGACCCCGGGACAGTAGGATCAGATACGCAGTATTTT
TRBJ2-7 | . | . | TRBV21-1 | CASSKENERGISYEQYF | TGTGCCAGCAGCAAAGAAAATGAGCGGGGTATATCGTACGAGCAGTACTTC